This T cell receptor beta chain was sequenced for a study of OX40 agonist ivuxolimab in advanced cancers. General study results and limits: The investigators did not determine what antigen specificity the expanded peripheral T cells had. CD8+ T cells were the subset that, on average, had more expanded clones than CD4+.

The CDR3 runs to 16 residues. Trimming removed 2 bases from V and 1 base from J, with 15 bases in between. The germline gives CDR1 MNHEY, CDR2 SMNVEV (reference sequence). Concerning this clone itself: Its antigen is currently unknown.

TCRdb's copy holds only in-frame clones and misses some; the assay was immunoSEQ multiplex PCR. The sample contains some 25,000 clones, around four fifths of which appear only once. This receptor was taken from an adult with an advanced solid tumor such as melanoma, head and neck, liver or kidney cancer. This rearrangement joins TRBV27 to TRBJ2-7, with TRBD2 as a possible D gene (6 bases). The specimen was CD4+ or CD8+ T cells sorted from blood, collected in a trial of the OX40 agonist ivuxolimab. The CDR3 DNA follows: TGTGCCAGCAGTTTAGGCACTAGCAGCAATTCCTACGAGCAGTACTTC. Its translation is CASSLGTSSNSYEQYF.